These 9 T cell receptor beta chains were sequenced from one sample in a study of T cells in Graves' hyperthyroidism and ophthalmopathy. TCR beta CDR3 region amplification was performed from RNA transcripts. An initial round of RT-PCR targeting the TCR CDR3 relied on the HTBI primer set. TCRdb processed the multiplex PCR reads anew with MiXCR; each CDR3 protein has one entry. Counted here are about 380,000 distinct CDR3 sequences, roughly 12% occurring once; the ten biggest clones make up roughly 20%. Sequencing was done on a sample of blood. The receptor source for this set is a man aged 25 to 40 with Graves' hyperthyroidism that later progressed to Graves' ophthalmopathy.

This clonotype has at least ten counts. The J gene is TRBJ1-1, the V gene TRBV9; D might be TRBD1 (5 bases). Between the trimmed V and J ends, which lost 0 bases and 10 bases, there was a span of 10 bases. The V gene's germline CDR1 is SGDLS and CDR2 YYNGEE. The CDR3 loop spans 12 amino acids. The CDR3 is CASSVDEGRAFF. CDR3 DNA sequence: TGTGCCAGCAGCGTAGATGAGGGGAGAGCTTTCTTT.

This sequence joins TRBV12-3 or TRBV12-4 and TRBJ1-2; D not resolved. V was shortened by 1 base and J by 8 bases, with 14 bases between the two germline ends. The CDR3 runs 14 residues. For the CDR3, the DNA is TGTGCCAGCAGTTTAGAAGTGGCCCGATCGGGCTACACCTTC. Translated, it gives CASSLEVARSGYTF.

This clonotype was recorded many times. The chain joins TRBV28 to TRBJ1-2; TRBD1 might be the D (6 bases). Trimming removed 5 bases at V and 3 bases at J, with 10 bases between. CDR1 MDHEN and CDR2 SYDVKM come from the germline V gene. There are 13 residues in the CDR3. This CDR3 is CASSRQAYYGYTF. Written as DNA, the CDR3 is TGTGCCAGCAGTCGACAGGCTTACTATGGCTACACCTTC.

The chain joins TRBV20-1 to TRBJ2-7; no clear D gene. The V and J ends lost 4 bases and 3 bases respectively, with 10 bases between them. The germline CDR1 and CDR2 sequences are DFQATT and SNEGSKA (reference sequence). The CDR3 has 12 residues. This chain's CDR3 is CSANQVLYEQYF. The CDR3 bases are TGCAGTGCTAATCAGGTTCTCTACGAGCAGTACTTC.

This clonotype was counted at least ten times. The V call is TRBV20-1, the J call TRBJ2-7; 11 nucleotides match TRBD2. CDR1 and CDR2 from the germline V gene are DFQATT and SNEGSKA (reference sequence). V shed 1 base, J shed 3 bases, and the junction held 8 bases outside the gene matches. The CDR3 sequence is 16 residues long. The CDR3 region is CSARGTSGSVGYEQYF. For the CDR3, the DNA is TGCAGTGCTAGAGGGACTAGCGGGTCCGTGGGCTACGAGCAGTACTTC.

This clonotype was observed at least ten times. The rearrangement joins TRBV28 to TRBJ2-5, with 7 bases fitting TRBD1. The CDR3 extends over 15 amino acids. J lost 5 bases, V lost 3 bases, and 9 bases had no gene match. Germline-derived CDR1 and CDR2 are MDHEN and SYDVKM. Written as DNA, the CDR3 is TGTGCCAGCAGTTTTGCCGGGACAGCGGTTGAGACCCAGTACTTC. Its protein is CASSFAGTAVETQYF.

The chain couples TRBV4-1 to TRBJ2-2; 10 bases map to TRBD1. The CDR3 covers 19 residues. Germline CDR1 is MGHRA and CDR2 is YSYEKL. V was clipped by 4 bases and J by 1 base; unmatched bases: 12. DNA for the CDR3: TGCGCCAGCAGCCCCTCCAGCGGGGACAGGGGAGAGAACACCGGGGAGCTGTTTTTT. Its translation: CASSPSSGDRGENTGELFF.

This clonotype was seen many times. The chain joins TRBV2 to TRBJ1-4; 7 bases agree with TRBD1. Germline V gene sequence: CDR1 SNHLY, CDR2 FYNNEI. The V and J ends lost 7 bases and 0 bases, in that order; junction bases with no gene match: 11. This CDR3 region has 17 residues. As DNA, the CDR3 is TGTGCCAGCATAATGGACAGGAGGGTCCCAACTAATGAAAAACTGTTTTTT. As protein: CASIMDRRVPTNEKLFF.

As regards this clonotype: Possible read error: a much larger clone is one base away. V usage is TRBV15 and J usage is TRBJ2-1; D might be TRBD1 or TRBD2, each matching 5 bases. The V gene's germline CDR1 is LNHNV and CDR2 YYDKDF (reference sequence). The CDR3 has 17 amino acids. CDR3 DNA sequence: TGTGCCACCAGCAGGGGCCGGGACCCTCCGAAATACAGTGAGCAGTTCTTC. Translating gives CATSRGRDPPKYSEQFF.